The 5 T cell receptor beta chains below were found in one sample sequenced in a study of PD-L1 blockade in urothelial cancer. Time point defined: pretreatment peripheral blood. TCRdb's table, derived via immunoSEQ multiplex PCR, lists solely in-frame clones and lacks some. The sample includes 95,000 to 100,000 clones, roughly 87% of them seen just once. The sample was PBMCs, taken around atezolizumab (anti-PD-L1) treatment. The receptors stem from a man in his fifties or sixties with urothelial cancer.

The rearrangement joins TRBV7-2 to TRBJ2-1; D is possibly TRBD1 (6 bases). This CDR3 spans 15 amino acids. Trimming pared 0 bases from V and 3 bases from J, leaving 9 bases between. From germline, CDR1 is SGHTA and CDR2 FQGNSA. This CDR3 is CASSLARGDYNEQFF. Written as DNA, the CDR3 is TGTGCCAGCAGCTTAGCCAGGGGTGACTACAATGAGCAGTTCTTC.

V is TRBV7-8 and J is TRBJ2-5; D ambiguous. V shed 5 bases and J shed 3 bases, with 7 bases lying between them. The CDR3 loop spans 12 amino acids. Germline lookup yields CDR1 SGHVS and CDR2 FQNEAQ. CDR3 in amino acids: CASSPPKETQYF. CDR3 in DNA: TGTGCCAGCAGCCCCCCCAAAGAGACCCAGTACTTC.

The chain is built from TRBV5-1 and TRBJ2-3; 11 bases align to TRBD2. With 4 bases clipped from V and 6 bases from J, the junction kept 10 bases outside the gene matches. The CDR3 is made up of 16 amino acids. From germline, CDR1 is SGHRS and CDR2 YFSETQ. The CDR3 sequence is CASSTSTSGGQDTQYF. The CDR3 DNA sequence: TGCGCCAGCAGCACCTCCACTAGCGGGGGACAGGATACGCAGTATTTT.

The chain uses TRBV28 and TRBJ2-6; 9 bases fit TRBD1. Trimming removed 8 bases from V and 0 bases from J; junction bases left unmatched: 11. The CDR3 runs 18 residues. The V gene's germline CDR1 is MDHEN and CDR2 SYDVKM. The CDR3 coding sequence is TGTGCCAGCGGGATGACAGGGGGTTTCCTCTCTGGGGCCAACGTCCTGACTTTC. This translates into CASGMTGGFLSGANVLTF. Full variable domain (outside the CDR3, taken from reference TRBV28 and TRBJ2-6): DVKVTQSSRYLVKRTGEKVFLECVQDMDHENMFWYRQDPGLGLRLIYFSYDVKMKEKGDIPEGYSVSREKKERFSLILESASTNQTSMYLCASGMTGGFLSGANVLTFGAGSRLTVL.

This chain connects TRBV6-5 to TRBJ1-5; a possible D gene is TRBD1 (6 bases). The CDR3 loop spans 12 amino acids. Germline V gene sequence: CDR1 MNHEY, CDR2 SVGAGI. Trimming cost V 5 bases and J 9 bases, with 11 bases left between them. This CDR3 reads CASSRQAGPQHF. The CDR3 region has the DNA TGTGCCAGCAGTCGACAGGCCGGGCCCCAGCATTTT.